Following are 5 T cell receptor beta chains from one sample sequenced in a study of identical twins' blood T cells. TCRdb processed the 5' RACE reads anew with MiXCR; each CDR3 protein has one entry. In the table there are a few hundred thousand distinct CDR3 sequences, around 30% of which are singletons. The source material was PBMCs. These receptors originate from a woman aged 18 to 55 in good health.

This sequence joins TRBV20-1 and TRBJ2-2, with 9 bases matching TRBD2. Looked up from germline, CDR1 is DFQATT and CDR2 is SNEGSKA (reference sequence). The junction had 6 bases not matched to a gene; V was cut back by 6 bases and J by 4 bases. There are 14 residues in the CDR3. As DNA, the CDR3 is TGCAGTGCGTATCTAGCGGGACGCACCGGGGAGCTGTTTTTT. Residues: CSAYLAGRTGELFF.

The chain uses TRBV6-5 and TRBJ1-1, with D tentatively TRBD1 (6 bases). Trimming stripped 0 bases from V and 7 bases from J, with 12 bases between. The CDR3 runs to 14 residues. Germline V gene lookup returns CDR1 MNHEY and CDR2 SVGAGI. In DNA, the CDR3 is TGTGCCAGCAGTTACTCGATAGGGACACATGAAGCTTTCTTT. Encoded protein: CASSYSIGTHEAFF.

There are many counts of this clonotype. The genes are TRBV20-1 and TRBJ2-1, with 10 bases lining up with TRBD1. V lost 5 bases to trimming and J lost 1 base; unmatched junction nucleotides: 5. The CDR3 has 15 amino acids. Germline values: CDR1 DFQATT, CDR2 SNEGSKA (reference sequence). CDR3 loop: CSAVDRGSSYNEQFF. The CDR3 nucleotides read TGCAGTGCTGTGGACAGGGGGAGTTCCTACAATGAGCAGTTCTTC.

At least ten counts were recorded for this clonotype. The chain couples TRBV27 to TRBJ2-1; D perhaps matches TRBD2 (5 bases). V was shortened by 3 bases and J by 7 bases, with 13 bases between the two germline ends. This CDR3 has 14 residues. Germline CDR1 reads MNHEY; CDR2 reads SMNVEV (reference sequence). As DNA, the CDR3 is TGTGCCAGCAGTTTCGGGGTTCACGGGAATGAGCAGTTCTTC. Its translation is CASSFGVHGNEQFF.

This clonotype appeared a few times. The J gene is TRBJ1-4, the V gene TRBV4-3; D unclear. V was clipped by 4 bases and J by 0 bases, with 9 bases between them. Germline values: CDR1 LGHNA, CDR2 YSLEER. The CDR3 runs 15 residues. CDR3 nucleotide sequence: TGCGCCAGCAGCCCACGGACGGCAACTAATGAAAAACTGTTTTTT. It codes for CASSPRTATNEKLFF.